The 14 T cell receptor beta chains below come from one sample, sequenced in a study of CD8+CD57+ T cells in acquired aplastic anemia. Genomic DNA, the template, was used for profiling of the TCR beta VDJ and CDR3. TCRdb reprocessed the reads with MiXCR, giving one entry per CDR3 protein. Of about 180,000 distinct CDR3 sequences listed, around half are singletons. Sample: sorted CD4+, CD8+, or CD8+CD57+ T cells (not recorded which) from PBMCs. The receptors here all came from a human donor in good health.

A note on this clonotype: With a much larger clone just one base away, this may be a read error. The V and J genes are TRBV25-1 and TRBJ2-2; TRBD1 or TRBD2 may be the D gene (6 bases each). The CDR3 is made up of 16 amino acids. The V end lost 8 bases, the J end lost 4 bases, and 20 bases lay between the germline ends. Germline V gene sequence: CDR1 MGHDK, CDR2 SYGVNS. The CDR3 DNA sequence: TGTGCCAGCGGCTTAGAGGGGGGCCGGGGCACCGGGGAGCTGTTTTTT. Its protein is CASGLEGGRGTGELFF.

The CDR3 nucleotides read TGTGCCAGCAGTTGGAGGACAGGAAACACCATATATTTT. This encodes CASSWRTGNTIYF. The gene calls are TRBV12-3 or TRBV12-4 and TRBJ1-3; possible D gene TRBD1, 5 bases. There are 13 residues in the CDR3. The V gene lost 4 bases and the J gene lost 4 bases, with 8 bases spanning the gap.

The genes are TRBV7-2 and TRBJ1-1; D is undetermined. The CDR3 extends over 13 amino acids. V was shortened by 1 base and J by 2 bases, with 5 bases between the two germline ends. Germline V lookup: CDR1 SGHTA, CDR2 FQGNSA. As DNA, the CDR3 is TGTGCCAGCAGCTTAGAGGCAAACACTGAAGCTTTCTTT. Translating it yields CASSLEANTEAFF.

To note about this clonotype: The germline gene is not matched at one end of the junction; a read error may be the cause. The chain recombines TRBV10-2 with TRBJ2-7, with 7 nucleotides matching TRBD1. From germline, CDR1 is WSHSY and CDR2 SAAADI. The CDR3 is 14 residues long. Written as DNA, the CDR3 is TGCGCCAGTAGACAGACAGGGAGTTTACCCGAGAAGTACTTC. This codes for CASRQTGSLPEKYF.

A word on this clonotype: The conserved closing phenylalanine or tryptophan is absent in this CDR3, likely reflecting a read error. V gene TRBV29-1 combines with J gene TRBJ1-1; 7 bases fit TRBD1. The CDR3 loop spans 15 amino acids. CDR1 and CDR2 from the germline V gene are SQVTM and ANQGSEA. The CDR3 sequence is CSVEQGGSANTEAFS. In DNA, the CDR3 is TGCAGCGTTGAACAGGGGGGCTCGGCGAACACCGAAGCTTTCTCT.

As to this clonotype: This may be a read error: a much more frequent sequence differs by one nucleotide. The rearrangement uses TRBV7-2 and TRBJ2-7; D possibly corresponds to TRBD2 (5 bases). V lost 7 bases to trimming and J lost 3 bases, with 7 bases between them. Germline V lookup: CDR1 SGHTA, CDR2 FQGNSA. The CDR3 has 11 residues. This CDR3 is CASTEGYEQYF. The DNA for the CDR3 is TGTGCCAGCACCGAGGGCTACGAGCAGTACTTC. The full variable domain, its missing parts supplied by reference TRBV7-2 and TRBJ2-7, is GAGVSQSPSNKVTEKGKDVELRCDPISGHTALYWYRQSLGQGLEFLIYFQGNSAPDKSGLPSDRFSAERTGGSVSTLTIQRTQQEDSAVYLCASTEGYEQYFGPGTRLTVT.

The chain recombines TRBV2 with TRBJ2-3; D call uncertain. Germline V CDR1 and CDR2: SNHLY, FYNNEI. The CDR3 loop spans 15 amino acids. V shed 5 bases and J shed 0 bases, with 12 bases lying between them. The CDR3 region is CASSRVGSSTDTQYF. CDR3 nucleotides: TGTGCCAGCAGTCGGGTGGGGTCTAGCACAGATACGCAGTATTTT.

This chain uses TRBV7-2 with TRBJ1-1; D unresolved. With 4 bases removed from V and 3 bases from J, the gap between germline ends came to 9 bases. The germline V gene encodes CDR1 SGHTA and CDR2 FQGNSA. The CDR3 is 13 residues long. This CDR3 reads CASSWRRDTEAFF. The CDR3 coding sequence is TGTGCCAGCAGCTGGAGGAGGGACACTGAAGCTTTCTTT.

The chain uses TRBV15 and TRBJ2-7; D is possibly TRBD1 (6 bases). Per germline, CDR1 LNHNV and CDR2 YYDKDF (reference sequence). The CDR3 has 15 residues. The V end was cut by 5 bases, the J end by 5 bases, with 19 bases between. In DNA, the CDR3 is TGTGCCACCAGCGCAGGACAGAGTCGGATCGACGAGCAGTACTTC. Translated, it gives CATSAGQSRIDEQYF.

Concerning this clonotype: Likely a read error: the CDR3 ends without its conserved phenylalanine or tryptophan. The chain recombines TRBV10-2 with TRBJ1-2; tentative D call: TRBD1 (6 bases). Trimming removed 6 bases from V and 2 bases from J, with 16 bases in between. CDR1 and CDR2 from the germline V gene are WSHSY and SAAADI. This CDR3 comprises 15 residues. Written as DNA, the CDR3 is TGCGCCAGCAGCCCCGGTGGACAGTCCAACTATGGCTACACCTAC. It yields the protein CASSPGGQSNYGYTY.

This clonotype was seen at least ten times. The genes are TRBV7-2 and TRBJ1-2, with 7 bases fitting TRBD1. V was clipped by 3 bases and J by 8 bases; unmatched bases: 6. This CDR3 contains 13 residues. In germline, CDR1 is SGHTA, CDR2 FQGNSA. This CDR3 reads CASSFDRVTGYTF. CDR3 DNA sequence: TGTGCCAGCAGCTTCGACAGGGTAACGGGCTACACCTTC. Using reference TRBV7-2 and TRBJ1-2 for the parts outside the CDR3, the full variable domain is GAGVSQSPSNKVTEKGKDVELRCDPISGHTALYWYRQSLGQGLEFLIYFQGNSAPDKSGLPSDRFSAERTGGSVSTLTIQRTQQEDSAVYLCASSFDRVTGYTFGSGTRLTVV.

In its sample, this clonotype was seen many times. This chain links TRBV29-1 with TRBJ2-2, with 7 bases aligning to TRBD1. CDR3 length: 14 residues. Trimming cost V 5 bases and J 0 bases; bases outside gene matches: 3. CDR1 SQVTM and CDR2 ANQGSEA come from the germline V gene. This chain's CDR3 is CSVTGTANTGELFF. The CDR3 coding sequence is TGCAGCGTTACCGGGACAGCGAACACCGGGGAGCTGTTTTTT.

This clonotype was seen many times. This chain uses TRBV25-1 with TRBJ1-3; TRBD1 agrees at 10 bases. The germline V gene has CDR1 MGHDK and CDR2 SYGVNS. Trimming removed 5 bases from V and 8 bases from J; junction bases left unmatched: 3. The CDR3 is 13 residues long. CDR3 in DNA: TGTGCCAGCAGTCGGACAGGGGGTCACACCATATATTTT. Residues: CASSRTGGHTIYF. The variable domain in full, completed from reference TRBV25-1 and TRBJ1-3, reads EADIYQTPRYLVIGTGKKITLECSQTMGHDKMYWYQQDPGMELHLIHYSYGVNSTEKGDLSSESTVSRIRTEHFPLTLESARPSHTSQYLCASSRTGGHTIYFGEGSWLTVV.

This rearrangement joins TRBV2 to TRBJ1-2; D might be TRBD1 (6 bases). The germline V and J ends were trimmed by 6 bases and 8 bases, with 16 bases remaining between them. The CDR3 has 13 amino acids. The germline gives CDR1 SNHLY, CDR2 FYNNEI. CDR3 nucleotides: TGTGCCAGCAGCTTAGTGGGAGGACAGGGCTACACCTTC. Protein product: CASSLVGGQGYTF.